Below, 20 T cell receptor beta chains from the same sample are listed, as sequenced in a study of T cells in Graves' hyperthyroidism and ophthalmopathy. Amplification targeted TCR beta CDR3 regions from RNA transcripts. The primer set for the first-round RT-PCR of the TCR CDR3 was HTBI. TCRdb itself ran the multiplex PCR reads through MiXCR, one entry per CDR3 protein. The sample includes under 350,000 distinct CDR3 sequences, around 23% of them seen just once. What was sequenced was blood. These receptor sequences come from a woman between 50 and 59 years old with Graves' hyperthyroidism.

This clonotype was seen a handful of times. The chain recombines TRBV9 with TRBJ2-5; 7 bases line up with TRBD2. The CDR3 consists of 14 residues. The ends lost 3 bases at V and 10 bases at J; junction bases unmatched: 12. Germline assignment: CDR1 SGDLS and CDR2 YYNGEE. In DNA form, the CDR3 reads TGTGCCAGCAGCGCCGGGACTATTCTCGAAGACCAGTACTTC. This translates into CASSAGTILEDQYF.

This clonotype was found a few times. The V and J genes are TRBV28 and TRBJ2-1, with 7 bases matching TRBD2. The CDR3 spans 15 residues. V was clipped by 6 bases and J by 1 base; unmatched bases: 6. CDR1 MDHEN and CDR2 SYDVKM come from the germline V gene. CDR3 sequence reads: CASRGAGRSYNEQFF. The DNA of the CDR3 is TGTGCCAGCAGGGGAGCGGGGAGGTCCTACAATGAGCAGTTCTTC. The variable domain in full, completed from reference TRBV28 and TRBJ2-1, reads DVKVTQSSRYLVKRTGEKVFLECVQDMDHENMFWYRQDPGLGLRLIYFSYDVKMKEKGDIPEGYSVSREKKERFSLILESASTNQTSMYLCASRGAGRSYNEQFFGPGTRLTVL.

This clonotype was picked up one time. The V call is TRBV3-1, the J call TRBJ2-3, with D uncertain. The CDR3 sequence is 16 residues long. The germline V and J ends were trimmed by 0 bases and 2 bases, with 12 bases remaining between them. The germline gives CDR1 LGHDT, CDR2 YNNKEL (reference sequence). CDR3 DNA sequence: TGTGCCAGCAGCCAAGACGACGGGTGGGACACAGATACGCAGTATTTT. It translates to CASSQDDGWDTDTQYF.

The table lists this clonotype with many counts. The chain recombines TRBV3-1 with TRBJ2-1, with TRBD1 identical over 8 bases. Trimming at V came to 4 bases and at J to 5 bases, leaving 10 bases not matched to a gene. This CDR3 is built from 16 residues. The V gene's germline CDR1 is LGHDT and CDR2 YNNKEL (reference sequence). The CDR3 coding sequence is TGTGCCAGCAGCCCCCTGACAGGGGAAGAAGACAATGAGCAGTTCTTC. Its translation is CASSPLTGEEDNEQFF.

This clonotype was counted ten times or more. The CDR3 DNA is TGTGCCACCCAGATCAATAATAATTATGGCTACACCTTC. Translation gives CATQINNNYGYTF. The chain recombines TRBV28 with TRBJ1-2, with D hard to call. The CDR3 runs 13 residues. Trimming pared 10 bases from V and 5 bases from J, leaving 17 bases between. CDR1 and CDR2 (germline): MDHEN, SYDVKM.

The V and J genes are TRBV27 and TRBJ1-4, with 9 bases that match TRBD1. With V trimmed by 6 bases and J by 2 bases, 4 bases remained unmatched. From germline, CDR1 is MNHEY and CDR2 SMNVEV (reference sequence). The CDR3 covers 15 residues. The CDR3, as DNA: TGTGCCAGCAGGGACAGGGGTTGGACTAATGAAAAACTGTTTTTT. This codes for CASRDRGWTNEKLFF.

V and J are TRBV6-1 and TRBJ2-1, with TRBD1 identical over 9 bases. The V gene's germline CDR1 is MNHNS and CDR2 SASEGT. CDR3 length: 16 amino acids. With 5 bases clipped from V and 5 bases from J, the junction kept 10 bases outside the gene matches. CDR3 residues: CASSPTGGQGNNEQFF. CDR3 sequence (DNA): TGTGCCAGCAGTCCCACTGGGGGACAGGGTAACAATGAGCAGTTCTTC.

This clonotype was seen only a few times. V and J are TRBV11-2 and TRBJ2-5, with TRBD2 identical over 16 bases. The CDR3 is made up of 17 amino acids. The V gene end was trimmed by 5 bases and the J gene end by 5 bases; junction bases not matched to a gene: 8. CDR1 SGHAT and CDR2 FQNNGV come from the germline V gene. The CDR3 sequence: CASSPGTSGGARETQYF. The CDR3 bases are TGTGCCAGCAGCCCCGGGACTAGCGGGGGGGCAAGGGAGACCCAGTACTTC.

Only a few counts were recorded for this clonotype. The chain has TRBV9 and TRBJ2-7; 10 bases are shared with TRBD1. There are 15 residues in the CDR3. J was trimmed by 7 bases and V by 0 bases; bases with no gene match: 7. Germline CDR1 and CDR2: SGDLS and YYNGEE. The CDR3 sequence: CASSVDRTGGGEQYF. The CDR3, as DNA: TGTGCCAGCAGCGTAGACCGGACAGGGGGGGGGGAGCAGTACTTC.

This clonotype was observed a single time. This chain links TRBV2 with TRBJ2-5, with 10 bases lining up with TRBD2. V lost 6 bases, J lost 10 bases, and 17 bases stayed unmatched. The CDR3 is 16 residues long. Germline CDR1 and CDR2: SNHLY and FYNNEI. CDR3 sequence: CASSQVGAGGPVGQYF. The CDR3 region has the DNA TGTGCCAGCAGCCAAGTGGGAGCGGGAGGGCCGGTTGGCCAGTACTTC.

A few counts support this clonotype. This chain joins TRBV12-3 or TRBV12-4 and TRBJ2-3; 15 nucleotides match TRBD2. CDR3 length: 16 residues. The ends lost 6 bases at V and 5 bases at J; junction bases unmatched: 6. The CDR3 DNA reads TGTGCCAGCAGCATGGGACTAGCGGGAGGATTAGATACGCAGTATTTT. Translated, it gives CASSMGLAGGLDTQYF.

This clonotype has only a few counts. V usage is TRBV13 and J usage is TRBJ1-3; TRBD1 is a possible D gene (5 bases). Germline V CDR1 and CDR2: PRHDT, FYEKMQ (reference sequence). The CDR3 consists of 15 residues. Trimming cost V 5 bases and J 1 base, with 12 bases left between them. The CDR3 DNA is TGTGCCAGCAGCCTCGGAGGGGTTTCTGGAAACACCATATATTTT. Translating gives CASSLGGVSGNTIYF. Supplemented by reference TRBV13 and TRBJ1-3, the full variable domain reads AAGVIQSPRHLIKEKRETATLKCYPIPRHDTVYWYQQGPGQDPQFLISFYEKMQSDKGSIPDRFSAQQFSDYHSELNMSSLELGDSALYFCASSLGGVSGNTIYFGEGSWLTVV.

The V call is TRBV18, the J call TRBJ1-3; TRBD1 is a possible D gene (6 bases). Trimming left V 3 bases short and J 0 bases short, with 12 bases between. CDR3 length equals 16 residues. Germline lookup yields CDR1 KGHSH and CDR2 LQKENI. The CDR3 is CASSPRTVISGNTIYF. The CDR3 bases are TGTGCCAGCTCACCGAGGACAGTGATCTCTGGAAACACCATATATTTT.

This clonotype was seen a few times. The chain employs TRBV20-1 and TRBJ1-2, with D perhaps matching TRBD1 (6 bases). Trimming pared 5 bases from V and 3 bases from J, leaving 19 bases between. CDR3 size: 15 residues. CDR1 is DFQATT, CDR2 SNEGSKA, per germline (reference sequence). Here the CDR3 DNA reads TGCAGTGCTCTGGTGACTAACAGGGCGGACTATGGCTACACCTTC. Translation gives CSALVTNRADYGYTF.

This rearrangement joins TRBV7-9 to TRBJ2-7, with 12 bases identical to TRBD1. The length of the CDR3 is 16 residues. V dropped 1 base and J dropped 4; count of bases not matched to a gene: 5. CDR1 SEHNR and CDR2 FQNEAQ come from the germline V gene (reference sequence). The CDR3 nucleotides are TGTGCCAGCAGCTTAGGTGGGACAGGGGGCCTGTACGAGCAGTACTTC. It is translated as CASSLGGTGGLYEQYF.

The chain links TRBV5-1 to TRBJ2-1; 11 bases line up with TRBD2. V shed 2 bases and J 12 bases; nucleotides not matched to a gene: 1. CDR3 length: 12 amino acids. Per the germline V gene, CDR1 is SGHRS and CDR2 is YFSETQ. CDR3: CASSLTSGRQFF. DNA of the CDR3: TGCGCCAGCAGCTTAACTAGCGGGAGGCAGTTCTTC. Supplemented by reference TRBV5-1 and TRBJ2-1, the full variable domain reads KAGVTQTPRYLIKTRGQQVTLSCSPISGHRSVSWYQQTPGQGLQFLFEYFSETQRNKGNFPGRFSGRQFSNSRSEMNVSTLELGDSALYLCASSLTSGRQFFGPGTRLTVL.

This clonotype was recorded at least ten times. This sequence joins TRBV2 and TRBJ1-1; 9 bases match TRBD1. Germline V gene data show CDR1 as SNHLY and CDR2 as FYNNEI. The CDR3 extends over 15 amino acids. J lost 5 bases, V lost 8 bases, and 12 bases had no gene match. CDR3 in DNA: TGTGCCAGCTCCCCCTTTGGACAGGGGATGACTGAAGCTTTCTTT. Its translation is CASSPFGQGMTEAFF.

The rearrangement uses TRBV7-3 and TRBJ2-6, with TRBD2 matching 9 bases. Per the germline V gene, CDR1 is SGHTA and CDR2 is FQGTGA. This CDR3 spans 17 amino acids. The V gene end was trimmed by 5 bases and the J gene end by 4 bases; junction bases not matched to a gene: 9. The chain's CDR3 is CASSHRGSGRGANVLTF. CDR3 coding DNA: TGTGCCAGCAGCCACCGTGGTAGCGGGAGAGGGGCCAACGTCCTGACTTTC.

This clonotype was seen ten or more times. The rearrangement joins TRBV3-1 to TRBJ2-7; possibly TRBD1 or TRBD2 for D (6 bases each). CDR1 is LGHDT and CDR2 is YNNKEL in the germline V gene (reference sequence). The CDR3 contains 15 residues. V was pared by 1 base and J by 5 bases, with 15 bases between. DNA of the CDR3: TGTGCCAGCAGCCAAGGGGGGGCGGGTACCAACGAGCAGTACTTC. This translates into CASSQGGAGTNEQYF.

This clonotype was observed many times. CDR3 in DNA: TGTGCCAGCAGTTCCACAGGGACTAACATTCAGTACTTC. Its protein product is CASSSTGTNIQYF. The chain joins TRBV12-3 or TRBV12-4 to TRBJ2-4; either TRBD1 or TRBD2 may fit D (6 bases each). The CDR3 has 13 residues. Between the trimmed V and J ends, which lost 4 bases and 7 bases, there was a span of 11 bases.